This is a list of T cell receptor beta chains from one sample in a study of vaccination effects on CD4 cells after COVID-19. The table came from immunoSEQ multiplex PCR; TCRdb's copy has only in-frame clones and leaves some out. The sample holds more than 20,000 clones; around 75% are singletons and the top ten take over 35%. No antigen has been identified for these receptors. The sequencing here drew on CD4+ T cells from PBMCs cultured with a peptide pool, taken before COVID-19 vaccination. All receptors derive from a human donor who had a prior SARS-CoV-2 infection. CDR3s include the opening cysteine and the closing phenylalanine or tryptophan.

v_call: TRBV10-3
j_call: TRBJ2-3
cdr3_aa: CAIRTSGSSTDTQYF

v_call: TRBV19
j_call: TRBJ1-1
cdr3_aa: CASGTHGHAFF

v_call: TRBV5-1
j_call: TRBJ2-5
cdr3_aa: CASSLYTSGQETQYF

v_call: TRBV2
j_call: TRBJ2-7
cdr3_aa: CASSEEAGGKQYF

v_call: TRBV3-1/TRBV3-2
j_call: TRBJ2-3
cdr3_aa: CASSYKFVMQDTQYF

v_call: TRBV25-1
j_call: TRBJ2-5
cdr3_aa: CASSDDRARETQYF

v_call: TRBV7-8
j_call: TRBJ2-2
cdr3_aa: CASGTGELFF

v_call: TRBV7-8
j_call: TRBJ1-1
cdr3_aa: CASSSYRGRNTEAFF

v_call: TRBV30
j_call: TRBJ2-1
cdr3_aa: CAWTRDRYNEQFF

v_call: TRBV9
j_call: TRBJ2-7
cdr3_aa: CASSDLREQYF

v_call: TRBV5-3
j_call: TRBJ2-3
cdr3_aa: CARSLYGTADTQYF

v_call: TRBV5-1
j_call: TRBJ2-2
cdr3_aa: CASTRTGNTGELFF

v_call: TRBV27
j_call: TRBJ2-2
cdr3_aa: CASSLTRSTGELFF

v_call: TRBV7-2
j_call: TRBJ1-2
cdr3_aa: CASSIHDRARWVNYGYTF

v_call: TRBV18
j_call: TRBJ1-6
cdr3_aa: CASSPTAWDSPLHF

v_call: TRBV6-1
j_call: TRBJ1-1
cdr3_aa: CASSEPGHVNTEAFF